What follows are 25 T cell receptor beta chains derived from one specimen sequenced in a study of early T cells in non-severe SARS-CoV-2 infection. TCRdb re-called the 5' RACE reads with MiXCR, one entry per CDR3 protein. The sample lists 55,000 to 80,000 distinct CDR3 sequences; approximately 10% were seen once. The material sequenced was whole blood, taken at baseline. The receptor set was obtained from an adult who was a healthcare worker with PCR-confirmed SARS-CoV-2 infection or an uninfected control (not recorded which).

In DNA form, the CDR3 reads TGTGCCAGCAGTTTCCAGGGGGCCACCGGGGAGCTGTTTTTT. The encoded protein is CASSFQGATGELFF. The chain combines TRBV12-3 or TRBV12-4 with TRBJ2-2; 8 bases align to TRBD1. This CDR3 comprises 14 residues. V shed 3 bases, J shed 4 bases, and the junction held 1 base outside the gene matches.

The V gene is TRBV5-1, the J gene TRBJ2-7, with D unresolved. Trimming shortened V by 4 bases and J by 5 bases, and 13 bases separated the two germline ends. Germline CDR1 is SGHRS and CDR2 is YFSETQ. The CDR3 length is 13 residues. CDR3 loop: CASSRMGFNEQYF. For the CDR3, the DNA is TGCGCCAGCAGCCGTATGGGGTTCAACGAGCAGTACTTC.

This chain joins TRBV7-2 and TRBJ2-2; D call uncertain. The germline gives CDR1 SGHTA, CDR2 FQGNSA. With 1 base removed from V and 0 bases from J, the gap between germline ends came to 6 bases. The CDR3 length is 15 residues. The CDR3 DNA reads TGTGCCAGCAGCTTAGACAGCGCGAACACCGGGGAGCTGTTTTTT. It encodes CASSLDSANTGELFF.

This clonotype has more than one count but fewer than ten. The chain has TRBV5-4 and TRBJ2-3, with D tentatively TRBD1 (5 bases). The CDR3 covers 14 residues. CDR1 is SGHNT, CDR2 YYREEE, per germline (reference sequence). Trimming took 4 bases from V and 5 from J, leaving 14 bases between them. In DNA, the CDR3 is TGTGCCAGCAGCGCTCAATCCCAGGGAGATACGCAGTATTTT. This translates into CASSAQSQGDTQYF.

This clonotype turned up a few times. The J gene is TRBJ1-6, the V gene TRBV6-5, with 7 nucleotides matching TRBD1. V dropped 0 bases and J dropped 5; count of bases not matched to a gene: 1. This CDR3 is built from 15 residues. Germline values: CDR1 MNHEY, CDR2 SVGAGI. CDR3 region: CASSYSGQDNSPLHF. In nucleotides, the CDR3 is TGTGCCAGCAGTTACTCCGGACAGGATAATTCACCCCTCCACTTT.

This clonotype was recorded at least ten times. The rearrangement joins TRBV4-2 to TRBJ2-1, with 9 bases identical to TRBD2. This CDR3 comprises 14 residues. The junction had 5 bases not matched to a gene; V was cut back by 4 bases and J by 7 bases. Germline loops: CDR1 LGHNA, CDR2 YNFKEQ. This CDR3 reads CASSRGGAENEQFF. In DNA, the CDR3 is TGTGCCAGCAGCCGCGGGGGGGCGGAGAATGAGCAGTTCTTC.

This clonotype was counted between two and nine times. The chain employs TRBV13 and TRBJ2-1; TRBD1 agrees at 11 bases. The V segment lost 1 base and the J segment 6 bases; nucleotides outside the gene matches: 5. This CDR3 has 16 amino acids. Germline lookup yields CDR1 PRHDT and CDR2 FYEKMQ (reference sequence). The CDR3 spells CASSLVPGQGVNEQFF. The CDR3 DNA is TGTGCCAGCAGCTTAGTACCGGGACAGGGGGTCAATGAGCAGTTCTTC.

This clonotype has a count of ten or more. J is TRBJ1-4 and V is TRBV20-1, with 8 nucleotides matching TRBD1. The junction had 12 bases not matched to a gene; V was cut back by 6 bases and J by 0 bases. The germline gives CDR1 DFQATT, CDR2 SNEGSKA (reference sequence). The CDR3 sequence is 17 residues long. CDR3 in DNA: TGCAGTGCCGGGGGACAGGTTATAGGGGCAACTAATGAAAAACTGTTTTTT. Its translation is CSAGGQVIGATNEKLFF.

This clonotype was recorded many times. The V call is TRBV14, the J call TRBJ2-3; D uncertain. Germline assignment: CDR1 SGHDN and CDR2 FVKESK. Trimming pared 0 bases from V and 5 bases from J, leaving 18 bases between. The CDR3 contains 17 residues. CDR3 DNA: TGTGCCAGCAGCCAAGATCAGAGCGCCCATTGGGGAGATACGCAGTATTTT. It specifies CASSQDQSAHWGDTQYF.

The chain links TRBV28 to TRBJ2-3, with D possibly being TRBD1 or TRBD2 (5 bases each). Between the trimmed V and J ends, which lost 4 bases and 4 bases, there was a span of 6 bases. The CDR3 has 12 residues. CDR1 and CDR2 (germline): MDHEN, SYDVKM. The CDR3 sequence is CASSSGPDTQYF. CDR3 nucleotides: TGTGCCAGCAGTTCGGGACCAGATACGCAGTATTTT.

This clonotype was recorded many times. The rearrangement uses TRBV11-3 and TRBJ2-4; the match to TRBD1 covers 10 bases. The V gene's germline CDR1 is SGHNT and CDR2 YENEEA. This CDR3 has 13 amino acids. V shed 5 bases, J shed 9 bases, and the junction held 4 bases outside the gene matches. The CDR3 DNA reads as TGTGCCAGCAGCCCTGGACAGGGGGGCATTCAGTACTTC. It translates to CASSPGQGGIQYF.

This clonotype was counted only a few times. The V and J genes are TRBV3-1 and TRBJ1-1, with 7 nucleotides matching TRBD1. Germline CDR1 is LGHDT and CDR2 is YNNKEL (reference sequence). V lost 4 bases, J lost 1 base, and 6 bases stayed unmatched. This CDR3 spans 15 amino acids. CDR3 in amino acids: CASSPRQGTNTEAFF. The CDR3, as DNA: TGTGCCAGCAGCCCAAGACAGGGTACGAACACTGAAGCTTTCTTT.

This clonotype showed up many times. CDR3 in amino acids: CSATPPETENTEAFF. The DNA of the CDR3 is TGCAGTGCTACCCCGCCCGAGACGGAGAACACTGAAGCTTTCTTT. The V call is TRBV20-1, the J call TRBJ1-1, with no clear D. The CDR3 consists of 15 residues. V gave up 4 bases and J gave up 1 base, with 16 bases separating them. Germline V gene lookup returns CDR1 DFQATT and CDR2 SNEGSKA (reference sequence).

The genes are TRBV7-9 and TRBJ1-1; D might be TRBD1 (5 bases). Germline V CDR1 and CDR2: SEHNR, FQNEAQ (reference sequence). Trimming removed 3 bases at V and 7 bases at J, with 12 bases between. The CDR3 has 13 residues. CDR3 coding DNA: TGTGCCAGCAGCTTCGCAGGGCCGTATGAAGCTTTCTTT. This translates into CASSFAGPYEAFF.

This clonotype was seen at least ten times. The chain joins TRBV5-1 to TRBJ2-2, with a tentative D call TRBD2 (5 bases). The CDR3 length is 14 residues. Germline CDR1 SGHRS, CDR2 YFSETQ. V was pared by 4 bases and J by 4 bases, with 11 bases between. The CDR3 protein is CASSERVGTGELFF. Here the CDR3 DNA reads TGCGCCAGCAGCGAGAGGGTAGGCACCGGGGAGCTGTTTTTT. Combining the CDR3 with reference TRBV5-1 and TRBJ2-2 gives the whole variable domain KAGVTQTPRYLIKTRGQQVTLSCSPISGHRSVSWYQQTPGQGLQFLFEYFSETQRNKGNFPGRFSGRQFSNSRSEMNVSTLELGDSALYLCASSERVGTGELFFGEGSRLTVL.

This clonotype came up a few times. The CDR3 coding sequence is TGTGCCAGCAGCCCCACGGTGCCAGGGAGGGGTACTGGGGCCAACGTCCTGACTTTC. Translated: CASSPTVPGRGTGANVLTF. V gene TRBV7-3 combines with J gene TRBJ2-6, with 7 positions matching TRBD2. Germline V gene sequence: CDR1 SGHTA, CDR2 FQGTGA. This CDR3 is 19 amino acids long. The junction had 15 bases not matched to a gene; V was cut back by 5 bases and J by 2 bases.

The table lists this clonotype with many counts. This chain uses TRBV7-9 with TRBJ2-7; D may correspond to TRBD1 or TRBD2 (6 bases each). The CDR3 sequence is 15 residues long. From germline, CDR1 is SEHNR and CDR2 FQNEAQ (reference sequence). V lost 1 base and J 2 bases, leaving 12 bases between the germline ends. CDR3 loop: CASSLVGGHAYEQYF. In DNA, the CDR3 is TGTGCCAGCAGCTTAGTTGGGGGGCACGCCTACGAGCAGTACTTC.

This clonotype was observed a handful of times. V is TRBV4-3 and J is TRBJ2-5, with TRBD1 identical over 9 bases. CDR3 length: 18 residues. V trimming: 3 bases; J trimming: 4 bases; junction bases outside the gene matches: 15. Germline values: CDR1 LGHNA, CDR2 YSLEER. The CDR3 DNA follows: TGCGCCAGCAGCCATTTACCGGGACAGGGATCTTCTTTAGAGACCCAGTACTTC. Protein sequence: CASSHLPGQGSSLETQYF.

V and J are TRBV12-3 or TRBV12-4 and TRBJ2-5, with a tentative D call TRBD2 (7 bases). There are 17 residues in the CDR3. V lost 5 bases, J lost 0 bases, and 19 bases lay in between. In DNA form, the CDR3 reads TGTGCCAGCAGTACCGCTTGGGGGCGGGGGAACCAAGAGACCCAGTACTTC. Its protein product is CASSTAWGRGNQETQYF.

In its sample, this clonotype was seen a few times. The CDR3 sequence: CASSYSMSSGRETQYF. CDR3 in DNA: TGTGCCAGCAGTTACTCGATGTCTAGCGGGAGAGAGACCCAGTACTTC. The chain joins TRBV6-5 to TRBJ2-5, with TRBD2 matching over 10 bases. The V and J ends lost 0 bases and 4 bases, in that order; junction bases with no gene match: 5. This CDR3 is 16 amino acids long. The V gene's germline CDR1 is MNHEY and CDR2 SVGAGI.

As for this clonotype: The CDR3 ends on some other residue instead of the conserved phenylalanine or tryptophan, so this is likely a read error. The chain employs TRBV20-1 and TRBJ2-1; the D is unclear. CDR1 and CDR2 from the germline V gene are DFQATT and SNEGSKA (reference sequence). The CDR3 covers 12 residues. V gave up 2 bases and J gave up 7 bases, with 9 bases separating them. The CDR3 region is CSARRVENEQFL. CDR3 DNA sequence: TGCAGTGCTAGACGGGTCGAAAATGAGCAGTTCCTC.

V is TRBV2 and J is TRBJ2-3; D remains ambiguous. The CDR3 is 12 amino acids. With 3 bases removed from V and 7 bases from J, the gap between germline ends came to 8 bases. In germline, CDR1 is SNHLY, CDR2 FYNNEI. The CDR3 nucleotides are TGTGCCAGCAGTGATCAGTTTTATACGCAGTATTTT. Amino acids: CASSDQFYTQYF.

In this sample, this clonotype turned up many times. V gene TRBV18 combines with J gene TRBJ2-3, with TRBD2 matching 11 bases. V lost 0 bases and J lost 5; bases outside the gene matches: 1. Germline V gene sequence: CDR1 KGHSH, CDR2 LQKENI. This CDR3 is built from 15 residues. CDR3 in amino acids: CASSPPGLAGDTQYF. DNA for the CDR3: TGTGCCAGCTCACCACCAGGACTAGCGGGAGATACGCAGTATTTT.

The chain recombines TRBV20-1 with TRBJ2-5; D perhaps matches TRBD1 (5 bases). CDR1 and CDR2 (germline): DFQATT, SNEGSKA (reference sequence). The CDR3 extends over 16 amino acids. V gave up 0 bases and J gave up 4 bases, with 18 bases separating them. In DNA form, the CDR3 reads TGCAGTGCTAGAGATTTTTATCCAGGGAAGAGAGAGACCCAGTACTTC. Protein product: CSARDFYPGKRETQYF.

This clonotype has ten or more counts. The CDR3 bases are TGCGCCAGCAGCTTGCTCGGGGTTCCCATGAACACTGAAGCTTTCTTT. Its protein is CASSLLGVPMNTEAFF. The chain is built from TRBV5-1 and TRBJ1-1; the D is unclear. The CDR3 runs 16 residues. Trimming cost V 1 base and J 0 bases, with 13 bases left between them. Looked up from germline, CDR1 is SGHRS and CDR2 is YFSETQ.